One and the same sample provided the 11 T cell receptor beta chains below, sequenced in a study of blood T cell repertoires in COVID-19. This table comes from immunoSEQ multiplex PCR, and its TCRdb copy is limited to in-frame clones, with some not included. Here the sample spans around 190,000 clones, about 78% being singletons. Material for sequencing was peripheral blood. The receptors derive from a woman aged 45-60 years with active or convalescent COVID-19.

The chain combines TRBV6-2 or TRBV6-3 with TRBJ2-1; 7 nucleotides align to TRBD1. The germline V gene has CDR1 MNHEY and CDR2 SVGEGT. J was trimmed by 14 bases and V by 5 bases; bases with no gene match: 9. This CDR3 has 12 amino acids. The CDR3: CASSPLRGQEFF. The CDR3 nucleotides are TGTGCCAGCAGTCCCCTGAGGGGGCAGGAGTTCTTC.

The chain is built from TRBV6-6 and TRBJ1-1; 8 positions agree with TRBD1. The CDR3 runs 13 residues. Trimming took 7 bases from V and 5 from J; bases not matched to a gene: 6. From germline, CDR1 is MNHNY and CDR2 SVGAGI (reference sequence). The chain's CDR3 is CASTLTGGTEAFF. The CDR3 DNA follows: TGTGCCAGCACCTTAACAGGGGGGACTGAAGCTTTCTTT.

The sample holds one count of this clone. The V call is TRBV6-5, the J call TRBJ1-2; a weak D match, TRBD1 (6 bases). Trimming pared 5 bases from V and 3 bases from J, leaving 13 bases between. CDR3 length: 14 amino acids. The germline V gene encodes CDR1 MNHEY and CDR2 SVGAGI. Here the CDR3 DNA reads TGTGCCAGCAGTACCCTCGGGACACACTATGGCTACACCTTC. Translated: CASSTLGTHYGYTF.

This rearrangement joins TRBV10-3 to TRBJ1-1, with D possibly matching TRBD1 (6 bases). V was shortened by 4 bases and J by 1 base, with 10 bases between the two germline ends. CDR1 is ENHRY, CDR2 SYGVKD, per germline. This CDR3 comprises 14 residues. Here the CDR3 DNA reads TGTGCCATCAGTGTGGCAGGGGCGAACACTGAAGCTTTCTTT. Its translation is CAISVAGANTEAFF.

The genes are TRBV19 and TRBJ1-1; D might be TRBD1 (6 bases). Trimming removed 5 bases at V and 0 bases at J, with 7 bases between. The germline gives CDR1 LNHDA, CDR2 SQIVND (reference sequence). The CDR3 spans 13 residues. In DNA, the CDR3 is TGTGCCAGTAGTGACAGGATGAACACTGAAGCTTTCTTT. This sequence encodes CASSDRMNTEAFF.

V usage is TRBV15 and J usage is TRBJ1-4; D is undetermined. The germline V and J ends were trimmed by 4 bases and 8 bases, with 17 bases remaining between them. From germline, CDR1 is LNHNV and CDR2 YYDKDF (reference sequence). The CDR3 totals 15 residues. The CDR3 region is CATSNLKGAEEKLFF. Written as DNA, the CDR3 is TGTGCCACCAGCAACCTCAAGGGAGCCGAGGAAAAACTGTTTTTT. Complete variable domain (other parts from reference TRBV15 and TRBJ1-4): DAMVIQNPRYQVTQFGKPVTLSCSQTLNHNVMYWYQQKSSQAPKLLFHYYDKDFNNEADTPDNFQSRRPNTSFCFLDIRSPGLGDTAMYLCATSNLKGAEEKLFFGSGTQLSVL.

This clone appeared once. The chain carries TRBV7-2 and TRBJ2-7, with 8 bases identical to TRBD1. Trimming removed 5 bases from V and 5 bases from J; junction bases left unmatched: 14. Germline values: CDR1 SGHTA, CDR2 FQGNSA. The CDR3 is made up of 16 amino acids. The CDR3 DNA reads TGTGCCAGCAGCCTACCCGACGGACAGGGAGTCGACGAGCAGTACTTC. Translating it yields CASSLPDGQGVDEQYF. The full variable domain, completed using reference TRBV7-2 and TRBJ2-7, is GAGVSQSPSNKVTEKGKDVELRCDPISGHTALYWYRQSLGQGLEFLIYFQGNSAPDKSGLPSDRFSAERTGGSVSTLTIQRTQQEDSAVYLCASSLPDGQGVDEQYFGPGTRLTVT.

The V gene is TRBV7-2, the J gene TRBJ2-3; TRBD2 is a possible D gene (6 bases). Germline CDR1 and CDR2: SGHTA and FQGNSA. The CDR3 covers 15 residues. The V end lost 7 bases, the J end lost 4 bases, and 18 bases lay between the germline ends. For the CDR3, the DNA is TGTGCCAGCAAGGTCTATGCGGGACGGCCAGATACGCAGTATTTT. Residues: CASKVYAGRPDTQYF.

The chain has TRBV12-5 and TRBJ1-1, with TRBD1 as a possible D gene (6 bases). The CDR3 contains 17 residues. Per germline, CDR1 LGHNT and CDR2 FRNRAP. Trimming took off 0 bases at V and 3 bases at J, with 17 bases between the two ends. The CDR3 coding sequence is TGTGCTAGTGGTTTGGTAAGCCAGGGGCGAGTTTACACTGAAGCTTTCTTT. Its translation: CASGLVSQGRVYTEAFF. The full variable domain, with the rest looked up from reference TRBV12-5 and TRBJ1-1, is DARVTQTPRHKVTEMGQEVTMRCQPILGHNTVFWYRQTMMQGLELLAYFRNRAPLDDSGMPKDRFSAEMPDATLATLKIQPSEPRDSAVYFCASGLVSQGRVYTEAFFGQGTRLTVV.

V is TRBV6-6 and J is TRBJ2-5; tentative D call: TRBD2 (5 bases). Germline V gene data show CDR1 as MNHNY and CDR2 as SVGAGI (reference sequence). This CDR3 has 14 residues. V was shortened by 10 bases and J by 1 base, with 16 bases between the two germline ends. The DNA for the CDR3 is TGTGCCACCCAGCTAGCCCCGGGCCAAGAGACCCAGTACTTC. It is translated as CATQLAPGQETQYF.

Notes on this clone: One end of the junction is discordant with germline, which a read error may explain. The J gene is TRBJ1-5, the V gene TRBV6-1, with D perhaps TRBD1 (5 bases). This CDR3 is built from 15 residues. Germline CDR1 MNHNS, CDR2 SASEGT. CDR3 nucleotide sequence: TGTGCCAGCAGCGAAGAGGGGTTAAGCAATCAGCCCCAGCATTTT. Translation gives CASSEEGLSNQPQHF.